A selection of T cell receptor beta chains follows, all from one sample in a study of blood T cells in healthy people across ages. TCRdb processed the 5' RACE reads anew with MiXCR; each CDR3 protein has one entry. The data show some 1,800,000 distinct CDR3 sequences, 39% seen once. The specimen sequenced was blood. The receptors were gathered from a human donor in good health. The CDR3 runs from the conserved cysteine through the conserved F or W. D genes are given only for firm matches. Size tells how often a clone was seen (once, few, many) or the class of an expanded clone, and some rows leave it out.

cdr3_aa cdr3_nt clone_size j_call d_call v_call
CASSLGQGSHYGYTF TGTGCCAGCAGTTTAGGACAGGGTTCTCACTATGGCTACACCTTC few TRBJ1-2 TRBD1 TRBV28
CASAQESPASEQFF TGTGCCAGCGCCCAGGAATCCCCGGCTAGTGAGCAGTTCTTC NA TRBJ2-1 NA TRBV25-1
CASRYTGGSNQPQHF TGTGCCAGCAGGTATACAGGGGGAAGCAATCAGCCCCAGCATTTT NA TRBJ1-5 TRBD1 TRBV27
CASSLGFGNNEQFF TGTGCCAGCAGCTTAGGTTTCGGAAACAATGAGCAGTTCTTC once TRBJ2-1 NA TRBV7-2
CSASHRSNEKLFF TGCAGTGCTTCACATCGGTCTAATGAAAAACTGTTTTTT NA TRBJ1-4 NA TRBV20-1
CASSLLQGAEKLFF TGTGCCAGCAGCTTATTGCAGGGGGCGGAAAAACTGTTTTTT few TRBJ1-4 TRBD1 TRBV7-9
CASSPTTSAETQYF TGTGCCAGCAGCCCAACAACTAGCGCGGAGACCCAGTACTTC NA TRBJ2-5 TRBD2 TRBV11-3
CASSLGRGGYYEQYF TGTGCCAGCAGCTTAGGGCGGGGGGGATACTACGAGCAGTACTTC few TRBJ2-7 TRBD2 TRBV7-2
CASTIDPGQGAFEQYF TGTGCCAGCACCATTGATCCGGGACAGGGGGCGTTCGAGCAGTACTTC NA TRBJ2-7 TRBD1 TRBV13
CASSQSLRGRYEQYF TGTGCCAGCAGCCAATCCTTACGGGGACGCTACGAGCAGTACTTC NA TRBJ2-7 NA TRBV3-1
CSARGQGTAYEQYF TGCAGTGCCCGCGGACAGGGGACCGCCTACGAGCAGTACTTC NA TRBJ2-7 TRBD1 TRBV20-1
CASSLKPGVPREAFF TGTGCCAGCAGTTTAAAACCCGGGGTACCCCGTGAAGCTTTCTTT few TRBJ1-1 NA TRBV28
CSAEPGLAFHEQFF TGCAGTGCGGAACCGGGACTAGCGTTCCATGAGCAGTTCTTC few TRBJ2-1 TRBD2 TRBV20-1
CASSEYGTVERQYF TGTGCCAGCAGTGAATACGGGACGGTAGAGAGGCAGTACTTC few TRBJ2-5 NA TRBV25-1
CASSPGHGGTDTQYF TGTGCCAGCAGCCCGGGACACGGCGGCACAGATACGCAGTATTTT few TRBJ2-3 NA TRBV9
CASSERVGETQYF TGCGCCAGCAGCGAACGGGTGGGGGAGACCCAGTACTTC few TRBJ2-5 NA TRBV5-1
CASSPPLLEGRSYEQYF TGTGCCAGCAGTCCCCCCCTCCTCGAGGGGCGCTCCTACGAGCAGTACTTC NA TRBJ2-7 NA TRBV27
CASSFHPSGYGYTF TGTGCCAGCAGTTTTCATCCCTCAGGATATGGCTACACCTTC NA TRBJ1-2 NA TRBV12-3/TRBV12-4
CSAPGTGSFGTEAFF TGCAGTGCTCCCGGGACAGGATCTTTCGGCACTGAAGCTTTCTTT NA TRBJ1-1 TRBD1 TRBV20-1
CASSDSRVSETLQETQYF TGTGCCAGCAGTGACTCGAGGGTCTCCGAGACACTTCAAGAGACCCAGTACTTC few TRBJ2-5 NA TRBV6-4
CASSPNSENYGYTF TGTGCCAGCAGTCCCAACAGTGAAAACTATGGCTACACCTTC NA TRBJ1-2 NA TRBV6-2/TRBV6-3
CASSLTGSEEPQHF TGCGCCAGCAGCTTGACAGGGTCAGAGGAGCCCCAGCATTTT NA TRBJ1-5 NA TRBV5-1
CASSLWGGLGSYNEQFF TGTGCCAGCAGCTTATGGGGGGGGCTAGGGTCCTACAATGAGCAGTTCTTC NA TRBJ2-1 NA TRBV7-2
CSAKLGGLYPSGELFF TGCAGCGCGAAATTGGGGGGACTATACCCTTCCGGGGAGCTGTTTTTT few TRBJ2-2 TRBD2 TRBV29-1
CSAEGTQSYEQYF TGCAGTGCGGAAGGCACCCAGTCCTACGAGCAGTACTTC few TRBJ2-7 NA TRBV20-1
CASSAGHPGEGNEKLFF TGTGCCAGCAGCGCGGGACACCCCGGCGAGGGTAATGAAAAACTGTTTTTT NA TRBJ1-4 NA TRBV7-9
CASSFGGLWEQYF TGTGCCAGCAGTTTTGGGGGCCTCTGGGAGCAGTACTTC few TRBJ2-7 NA TRBV12-3/TRBV12-4
CASSYGTVPSGANALTF TGTGCCAGCAGTTACGGGACAGTTCCCTCTGGGGCCAACGCCCTGACTTTC NA TRBJ2-6 TRBD1 TRBV6-2/TRBV6-3
CASSFSLVREQYF TGTGCCAGCAGTTTTAGTCTGGTACGGGAGCAGTACTTC NA TRBJ2-4 NA TRBV27
CASSLVGHNEQYF TGCGCCAGCAGCTTGGTGGGACACAACGAGCAGTACTTC once TRBJ2-7 NA TRBV5-1
CASNPEARNEQFF TGTGCCAGCAATCCTGAAGCCCGCAATGAGCAGTTCTTC NA TRBJ2-1 NA TRBV28
CASRAPGQSTDTQYF TGCGCCAGCAGAGCCCCGGGACAGTCCACAGATACGCAGTATTTT NA TRBJ2-3 TRBD1 TRBV10-2
CASRKQGYTDTQYF TGTGCCAGTAGGAAACAGGGATACACAGATACGCAGTATTTT NA TRBJ2-3 NA TRBV19
CASSLAWDSNQPQHF TGTGCCAGCAGCTTAGCTTGGGACAGCAATCAGCCCCAGCATTTT NA TRBJ1-5 NA TRBV7-2
CSARDLGRATSYEQYF TGCAGTGCTAGAGATCTTGGTCGGGCCACCTCCTACGAGCAGTACTTC few TRBJ2-7 NA TRBV20-1
CASSQGLAEGTGELFF TGCGCCAGCAGCCAAGGGCTAGCGGAGGGCACCGGGGAGCTGTTTTTT few TRBJ2-2 TRBD2 TRBV4-3
CSARDKLARNEQFF TGCAGTGCTAGAGATAAGCTAGCACGCAATGAGCAGTTCTTC NA TRBJ2-1 NA TRBV20-1
CASSEAPVGMGEQFF TGTGCCAGCAGTGAAGCGCCGGTGGGTATGGGCGAGCAGTTCTTC NA TRBJ2-1 NA TRBV6-1
CASSFREIPYEQYF TGTGCCAGCAGTTTTAGGGAAATACCCTACGAGCAGTACTTC few TRBJ2-7 NA TRBV12-3/TRBV12-4
CASSQGSGGGTDTQYF TGTGCCAGCAGCCAGGGTTCAGGGGGAGGCACAGATACGCAGTATTTT NA TRBJ2-3 TRBD1 TRBV4-2
CASSWGQGTDTQYF TGTGCCAGCAGCTGGGGACAGGGCACAGATACGCAGTATTTT NA TRBJ2-3 TRBD1 TRBV7-3
CSASPLGQSTWSSYNEQFF TGCAGTGCCTCTCCCTTGGGACAGTCTACCTGGAGCTCCTACAATGAGCAGTTCTTC few TRBJ2-1 TRBD1 TRBV20-1